This is a list of T cell receptor beta chains from one sample in a study of regulatory T cells in long-lasting Graves disease. TCRdb re-derived calls from the multiplex PCR reads in MiXCR, one entry per CDR3 protein. The table records some 230,000 distinct CDR3 sequences, approximately 16% of them present only once. The material was peripheral blood mononuclear cells (PBMCs), obtained at new diagnosis, from a patient treated with antithyroid drugs. Receptors were obtained from a female donor with Graves disease. The CDR3 runs from the conserved cysteine through the conserved F or W. D genes are given only for firm matches. The listing skips clone size in some rows; elsewhere it reads once, few, many or a size class.

abundance: many
v_gene: TRBV20-1
d_gene: TRBD2
j_gene: TRBJ2-1
CDR3aa: CSARSRSGTSGNNEQFF
CDR3nt: TGCAGTGCTAGATCCAGATCCGGGACTAGCGGGAACAATGAGCAGTTCTTC

abundance: many
v_gene: TRBV7-8
d_gene: TRBD2
j_gene: TRBJ2-1
CDR3aa: CASSWGTSGTYNEQFF
CDR3nt: TGTGCCAGCAGCTGGGGGACTAGCGGGACCTACAATGAGCAGTTCTTC

abundance: many
v_gene: TRBV24-1
d_gene: -
j_gene: TRBJ1-4
CDR3aa: CATSEADGVGLFF
CDR3nt: TGTGCCACCAGTGAAGCGGACGGTGTGGGACTGTTTTTT

abundance: many
v_gene: TRBV18
d_gene: TRBD2
j_gene: TRBJ2-7
CDR3aa: CASSAYALAGGTYEQYF
CDR3nt: TGTGCCAGCTCAGCATACGCACTCGCGGGAGGAACCTACGAGCAGTACTTC

abundance: many
v_gene: TRBV5-8
d_gene: -
j_gene: TRBJ1-2
CDR3aa: CATGPLRERNYGYTF
CDR3nt: TGTGCCACAGGGCCCCTTCGGGAGCGGAACTATGGCTACACCTTC

abundance: many
v_gene: TRBV18
d_gene: TRBD1
j_gene: TRBJ2-2
CDR3aa: CASSPEQGAVTGELFF
CDR3nt: TGTGCCAGCTCACCGGAACAGGGGGCGGTTACCGGGGAGCTGTTTTTT

abundance: -
v_gene: TRBV4-2
d_gene: TRBD1
j_gene: TRBJ2-2
CDR3aa: CASSRGQGFGELFF
CDR3nt: TGTGCCAGCAGTCGGGGACAGGGGTTCGGGGAGCTGTTTTTT

abundance: many
v_gene: TRBV9
d_gene: -
j_gene: TRBJ2-1
CDR3aa: CASSVVRLYHNEQFF
CDR3nt: TGTGCCAGCAGCGTAGTGAGACTATACCACAATGAGCAGTTCTTC

abundance: many
v_gene: TRBV18
d_gene: TRBD1
j_gene: TRBJ2-7
CDR3aa: CASSPPRGTATLYEQYF
CDR3nt: TGTGCCAGCTCACCACCGAGGGGGACAGCAACGCTCTACGAGCAGTACTTC

abundance: many
v_gene: TRBV12-3/TRBV12-4
d_gene: TRBD2
j_gene: TRBJ2-1
CDR3aa: CASSERENYNEQFF
CDR3nt: TGTGCCAGCAGCGAGCGGGAGAACTACAATGAGCAGTTCTTC

abundance: many
v_gene: TRBV7-2
d_gene: TRBD2
j_gene: TRBJ2-7
CDR3aa: CASSLELAGGYEQYF
CDR3nt: TGTGCCAGCAGCTTAGAGCTAGCGGGAGGCTACGAGCAGTACTTC

abundance: many
v_gene: TRBV28
d_gene: -
j_gene: TRBJ2-7
CDR3aa: CASSFLPRPYEQYF
CDR3nt: TGTGCCAGCAGTTTTTTACCCCGACCCTACGAGCAGTACTTC

abundance: -
v_gene: TRBV12-3/TRBV12-4
d_gene: TRBD1
j_gene: TRBJ1-1
CDR3aa: CASTHRTGGMNTEAFF
CDR3nt: TGTGCCAGCACCCACAGGACAGGGGGGATGAACACTGAAGCTTTCTTT

abundance: many
v_gene: TRBV7-3
d_gene: -
j_gene: TRBJ1-2
CDR3aa: CASSLNNNYGYTF
CDR3nt: TGTGCCAGCAGCTTAAATAATAACTATGGCTACACCTTC

abundance: few
v_gene: TRBV18
d_gene: TRBD2
j_gene: TRBJ2-5
CDR3aa: CASSPTTSGRKGETQYF
CDR3nt: TGTGCCAGCTCACCGACGACTAGCGGGAGAAAAGGAGAGACCCAGTACTTC

abundance: many
v_gene: TRBV7-2
d_gene: -
j_gene: TRBJ1-4
CDR3aa: CASSQGPNEKLFF
CDR3nt: TGTGCCAGCAGCCAGGGACCTAATGAAAAACTGTTTTTT

abundance: many
v_gene: TRBV27
d_gene: -
j_gene: TRBJ1-1
CDR3aa: CASSLGPPRDPWNTEAFF
CDR3nt: TGTGCCAGCAGTTTAGGCCCCCCTCGGGACCCCTGGAACACTGAAGCTTTCTTT

abundance: -
v_gene: TRBV7-2
d_gene: -
j_gene: TRBJ1-3
CDR3aa: CASSSPAGSHTIYF
CDR3nt: TGTGCCAGCAGCTCCCCGGCGGGGTCGCACACCATATATTTT

abundance: many
v_gene: TRBV27
d_gene: TRBD2
j_gene: TRBJ2-5
CDR3aa: CASSLGLAGGETQYF
CDR3nt: TGTGCCAGCAGCTTAGGGCTAGCGGGAGGAGAGACCCAGTACTTC

abundance: many
v_gene: TRBV19
d_gene: -
j_gene: TRBJ2-3
CDR3aa: CASSISSPTDTQYF
CDR3nt: TGTGCCAGTAGTATCAGTTCCCCCACAGATACGCAGTATTTT

abundance: many
v_gene: TRBV30
d_gene: TRBD1
j_gene: TRBJ2-6
CDR3aa: CAWSDPGQAISGANVLTF
CDR3nt: TGTGCCTGGAGTGACCCGGGACAGGCTATCTCTGGGGCCAACGTCCTGACTTTC

abundance: few
v_gene: TRBV24-1
d_gene: -
j_gene: TRBJ2-3
CDR3aa: CATSDLGADTQYF
CDR3nt: TGTGCCACCAGTGATTTGGGGGCAGATACGCAGTATTTT

abundance: many
v_gene: TRBV9
d_gene: TRBD1
j_gene: TRBJ1-4
CDR3aa: CASSEDRGTTNEKLFF
CDR3nt: TGTGCCAGCAGCGAGGACAGGGGCACAACTAATGAAAAACTGTTTTTT

abundance: few
v_gene: TRBV19
d_gene: -
j_gene: TRBJ2-2
CDR3aa: CASSKGPGGTGELFF
CDR3nt: TGTGCCAGTAGTAAAGGGCCGGGTGGGACCGGGGAGCTGTTTTTT

abundance: many
v_gene: TRBV2
d_gene: TRBD1
j_gene: TRBJ1-4
CDR3aa: CASDRGGEKLFF
CDR3nt: TGTGCCAGCGACAGGGGTGGGGAAAAACTGTTTTTT

abundance: few
v_gene: TRBV11-1
d_gene: TRBD2
j_gene: TRBJ2-1
CDR3aa: CASRKYGTSGFYNEQFF
CDR3nt: TGTGCCAGCAGAAAGTACGGGACTAGCGGATTCTACAATGAGCAGTTCTTC

abundance: many
v_gene: TRBV2
d_gene: -
j_gene: TRBJ2-5
CDR3aa: CASSESWAQQETQYF
CDR3nt: TGTGCCAGCAGTGAAAGCTGGGCGCAACAAGAGACCCAGTACTTC

abundance: few
v_gene: TRBV27
d_gene: TRBD2
j_gene: TRBJ2-3
CDR3aa: CASSRGLAGVAFSDTQYF
CDR3nt: TGTGCCAGCAGCCGGGGACTAGCGGGAGTCGCTTTTTCGGATACGCAGTATTTT

abundance: many
v_gene: TRBV3-1
d_gene: -
j_gene: TRBJ2-5
CDR3aa: CASSQELQSGQETQYF
CDR3nt: TGTGCCAGCAGCCAAGAGTTGCAGAGCGGACAAGAGACCCAGTACTTC